Following are 18 T cell receptor beta chains from one sample sequenced in a study of T cells in Graves' hyperthyroidism and ophthalmopathy. Amplification of TCR beta CDR3 regions was performed using RNA transcripts as template. HTBI primers were the set used in a first-round RT-PCR of the TCR CDR3. TCRdb reprocessed the multiplex PCR reads with MiXCR, giving one entry per CDR3 protein. This sample has under 400,000 distinct CDR3 sequences, with roughly 14% found just once. Input material: blood. The receptors originated from a young woman with Graves' hyperthyroidism that later progressed to Graves' ophthalmopathy.

This clonotype occurred a few times. The chain recombines TRBV7-9 with TRBJ2-7; D gene uncertain. Germline loops: CDR1 SEHNR, CDR2 FQNEAQ (reference sequence). V dropped 1 base and J dropped 2 bases, with 9 bases sitting between them. This CDR3 spans 14 amino acids. The CDR3 protein is CASSLGVTTYEQYF. The CDR3 coding sequence is TGTGCCAGCAGCTTAGGTGTGACAACCTACGAGCAGTACTTC.

This clonotype was detected once. This may come from a read error, since a much larger clone is one base off. This sequence joins TRBV7-9 and TRBJ2-5; D remains ambiguous. Germline lookup yields CDR1 SEHNR and CDR2 FQNEAQ (reference sequence). The CDR3 is made up of 16 amino acids. V was pared by 5 bases and J by 4 bases, with 20 bases between. The CDR3: CASSTAIGPTRETQYF. CDR3 in DNA: TGTGCCAGCAGCACCGCAATCGGACCCACACGAGAGACCCAGTACTTC.

As concerns this clonotype: This may be a read error: a much more frequent sequence differs by one nucleotide. The CDR3 sequence: CTSSYSTRNEQFF. CDR3 in DNA: TGTACCAGCAGTTACTCTACGCGGAATGAGCAGTTCTTC. The rearrangement uses TRBV6-5 and TRBJ2-1, with D unresolved. The CDR3 totals 13 residues. CDR1 and CDR2 from the germline V gene are MNHEY and SVGAGI.

This clonotype showed up just a few times. This rearrangement joins TRBV20-1 to TRBJ2-5; maybe TRBD2 (5 bases). Germline lookup yields CDR1 DFQATT and CDR2 SNEGSKA (reference sequence). The CDR3 loop spans 13 amino acids. Trimming pared 0 bases from V and 5 bases from J, leaving 10 bases between. The CDR3 spells CSARDTSPETQYF. The CDR3 region has the DNA TGCAGTGCTAGAGATACTAGTCCCGAGACCCAGTACTTC.

The chain combines TRBV19 with TRBJ1-1; D not resolved. The ends were cut back, 7 bases at V and 1 base at J, with 10 bases in the middle. CDR3 length: 13 amino acids. CDR1 and CDR2 (germline): LNHDA, SQIVND (reference sequence). The CDR3 DNA is TGTGCCAGTAAATCCGGCGCGAACACTGAAGCTTTCTTT. It encodes CASKSGANTEAFF. Full variable domain (missing parts from reference TRBV19 and TRBJ1-1): DGGITQSPKYLFRKEGQNVTLSCEQNLNHDAMYWYRQDPGQGLRLIYYSQIVNDFQKGDIAEGYSVSREKKESFPLTVTSAQKNPTAFYLCASKSGANTEAFFGQGTRLTVV.

The chain combines TRBV12-3 or TRBV12-4 with TRBJ2-7; tentative D call: TRBD2 (5 bases). The CDR3 runs 13 residues. The V gene lost 2 bases and the J gene lost 3 bases, with 8 bases spanning the gap. The CDR3 bases are TGTGCCAGCAGTTTACGCCGGGACTACGAGCAGTACTTC. Protein product: CASSLRRDYEQYF.

In this sample, this clonotype turned up many times. V is TRBV28 and J is TRBJ1-5; D gene unclear. The CDR3 is 15 amino acids. The V end lost 2 bases, the J end lost 5 bases, and 13 bases lay between the germline ends. Germline values: CDR1 MDHEN, CDR2 SYDVKM. Written as DNA, the CDR3 is TGTGCCAGCAGTTTACAGGTCCCCCTTGATCAGCCCCAGCATTTT. Residues: CASSLQVPLDQPQHF.

In this sample, this clonotype turned up many times. This chain links TRBV9 with TRBJ2-3; TRBD1 or TRBD2 may be the D gene (5 bases each). V was pared by 5 bases and J by 2 bases, with 15 bases between. The CDR3 loop spans 15 amino acids. CDR1 and CDR2 from the germline V gene are SGDLS and YYNGEE. CDR3 loop: CASSWGTRPTDTQYF. The DNA for the CDR3 is TGTGCCAGCAGTTGGGGGACGCGGCCCACAGATACGCAGTATTTT.

This clonotype was picked up many times. This chain uses TRBV6-2 or TRBV6-3 with TRBJ1-1; D remains ambiguous. The CDR3 runs to 14 residues. With 0 bases removed from V and 1 base from J, the gap between germline ends came to 6 bases. The V gene's germline CDR1 is MNHEY and CDR2 SVGEGT. For the CDR3, the DNA is TGTGCCAGCAGTTACTCACGCGGGAACACTGAAGCTTTCTTT. As protein: CASSYSRGNTEAFF.

The V call is TRBV28, the J call TRBJ2-3, with D maybe TRBD2 (6 bases). This CDR3 is 13 amino acids long. CDR1 is MDHEN and CDR2 is SYDVKM in the germline V gene. The V end lost 8 bases, the J end lost 2 bases, and 11 bases lay between the germline ends. This CDR3 reads CASFTSPTDTQYF. CDR3 coding DNA: TGTGCCAGCTTTACTAGCCCCACAGATACGCAGTATTTT.

This clonotype was picked up a small number of times. Here the CDR3 reads CASSQGGGGVRADTQYF. The CDR3 DNA is TGCGCCAGCAGCCAAGGTGGAGGGGGCGTGAGGGCAGATACGCAGTATTTT. The chain couples TRBV4-1 to TRBJ2-3; D perhaps matches TRBD1 (7 bases). The germline V gene has CDR1 MGHRA and CDR2 YSYEKL. CDR3 length: 17 amino acids. V lost 1 base to trimming and J lost 4 bases, with 18 bases between them.

This chain uses TRBV13 with TRBJ2-5, with 8 bases matching TRBD2. J gave up 5 bases and V 5 bases, and 13 bases lay outside the gene matches. This CDR3 is built from 16 residues. Per germline, CDR1 PRHDT and CDR2 FYEKMQ (reference sequence). For the CDR3, the DNA is TGTGCCAGCAGCGGGCGTTTGGCGGGAGGTAGGGAGACCCAGTACTTC. Encoded protein: CASSGRLAGGRETQYF.

The genes are TRBV7-2 and TRBJ2-1, with 7 bases lining up with TRBD2. The CDR3 length is 17 residues. The V segment lost 0 bases and the J segment 6 bases; nucleotides outside the gene matches: 11. CDR1 and CDR2 from the germline V gene are SGHTA and FQGNSA. The chain's CDR3 is CASSLAVFLSGGNEQFF. The DNA of the CDR3 is TGTGCCAGCAGCTTAGCAGTATTTTTGTCGGGGGGCAATGAGCAGTTCTTC.

This clonotype was detected only a few times. The chain employs TRBV5-1 and TRBJ2-1; the D call may be TRBD1 or TRBD2 (6 bases each). V lost 4 bases, J lost 6 bases, and 17 bases lay in between. Germline V gives CDR1 SGHRS, CDR2 YFSETQ. This CDR3 has 15 amino acids. For the CDR3, the DNA is TGCGCCAGCAGCGCCACAGGGATGGGGGGCAATGAGCAGTTCTTC. Its translation is CASSATGMGGNEQFF.

This clonotype showed up many times. The V and J genes are TRBV28 and TRBJ1-5; tentative D call: TRBD1 (5 bases). Germline V gene data show CDR1 as MDHEN and CDR2 as SYDVKM. Trimming took 6 bases from V and 5 from J, leaving 14 bases between them. The CDR3 has 14 residues. The CDR3 loop reads CASRTEGMHQPQHF. In DNA, the CDR3 is TGTGCCAGCAGGACAGAGGGAATGCATCAGCCCCAGCATTTT.

In this sample, this clonotype turned up a few times. The V gene is TRBV7-9, the J gene TRBJ1-2; no firm D call. V was pared by 6 bases and J by 8 bases, with 13 bases between. The CDR3 has 12 amino acids. Germline V gene data show CDR1 as SEHNR and CDR2 as FQNEAQ (reference sequence). The CDR3 region is CASRAGRGGYTF. The CDR3, as DNA: TGTGCCAGCAGGGCCGGTCGCGGAGGCTACACCTTC. The variable domain in full, completed from reference TRBV7-9 and TRBJ1-2, reads DTGVSQNPRHKITKRGQNVTFRCDPISEHNRLYWYRQTLGQGPEFLTYFQNEAQLEKSRLLSDRFSAERPKGSFSTLEIQRTEQGDSAMYLCASRAGRGGYTFGSGTRLTVV.

This clonotype was seen at least ten times. V gene TRBV28 combines with J gene TRBJ2-7; D is ambiguous. V dropped 4 bases and J dropped 6 bases, with 10 bases sitting between them. The CDR3 consists of 12 residues. Germline loops: CDR1 MDHEN, CDR2 SYDVKM. This CDR3 reads CASSWGSGEQYF. CDR3 coding DNA: TGTGCCAGCAGTTGGGGTTCAGGCGAGCAGTACTTC.

To note about this clonotype: A much larger clone differs by one base, so this may be a read error. V is TRBV14 and J is TRBJ2-1, with a possible D match to TRBD1 (5 bases). CDR3 length: 15 amino acids. Germline CDR1 is SGHDN and CDR2 is FVKESK. Deletions cut 0 bases from V and 7 bases from J, with 13 bases between. CDR3 DNA: TGTGCCAGCAGCCAAGAACAGGCGGAGATGAATGAGCAGTTCTTC. It translates to CASSQEQAEMNEQFF.